Below, 20 T cell receptor beta chains from the same sample are listed, as sequenced in a study of identical twins. TCRdb analysed the 5' RACE reads with MiXCR anew, one entry per CDR3 protein. The repertoire holds around 230,000 distinct CDR3 sequences, with roughly 7.1% as singletons. The sample also formed part of further work on T cells expressing NK-cell markers.

Sequencing was performed on CD8+ T cells sorted from blood. These receptors originate from a woman younger than 30 in good health.

This clonotype occurred many times. The rearrangement links TRBV4-1 to TRBJ1-2; D is perhaps TRBD1 (6 bases). V lost 2 bases and J 7 bases, leaving 14 bases between the germline ends. The CDR3 is 14 residues long. CDR1 is MGHRA, CDR2 YSYEKL, per germline. As DNA, the CDR3 is TGCGCCAGCAGCCAATGGGCAGGGGTCGGTGGCTACACCTTC. It yields the protein CASSQWAGVGGYTF.

This clonotype was detected only a few times. The genes are TRBV11-1 and TRBJ2-7; D is uncertain. With 3 bases removed from V and 5 bases from J, the gap between germline ends came to 8 bases. This CDR3 has 12 amino acids. In germline, CDR1 is SGHAT, CDR2 FQDESV (reference sequence). The CDR3 sequence: CASSFGSHEQYF. For the CDR3, the DNA is TGTGCCAGCAGCTTTGGGTCCCACGAGCAGTACTTC. Together with reference TRBV11-1 and TRBJ2-7, the CDR3 gives the full variable domain: EAEVAQSPRYKITEKSQAVAFWCDPISGHATLYWYRQILGQGPELLVQFQDESVVDDSQLPKDRFSAERLKGVDSTLKIQPAELGDSAMYLCASSFGSHEQYFGPGTRLTVT.

The rearrangement links TRBV3-1 to TRBJ2-7, with TRBD1 as a possible D gene (6 bases). There are 19 residues in the CDR3. Germline lookup yields CDR1 LGHDT and CDR2 YNNKEL (reference sequence). The V end was cut by 11 bases, the J end by 3 bases, with 35 bases between. For the CDR3, the DNA is TGTGCCTGCTCCCCGATGGCGAATTACATAGACAGGAGCGGCTACGAGCAGTACTTC. Its translation: CACSPMANYIDRSGYEQYF.

This clonotype has a count of ten or more. This chain connects TRBV7-8 to TRBJ1-5; no firm D call. CDR3 length: 14 residues. Germline CDR1 and CDR2: SGHVS and FQNEAQ. V was cut by 1 base and J by 6 bases, with 10 bases left in between. The CDR3 sequence: CASSLVVGSQPQHF. Written as DNA, the CDR3 is TGTGCCAGCAGCTTAGTGGTGGGGAGTCAGCCCCAGCATTTT. Combining the CDR3 with reference TRBV7-8 and TRBJ1-5 gives the whole variable domain GAGVSQSPRYKVAKRGQDVALRCDPISGHVSLFWYQQALGQGPEFLTYFQNEAQLDKSGLPSDRFFAERPEGSVSTLKIQRTQQEDSAVYLCASSLVVGSQPQHFGDGTRLSIL.

A remark on this clonotype: One base away lies a much larger clone, so this may be a sequencing read error. The chain is built from TRBV21-1 and TRBJ1-6. TRBV21-1 is a documented pseudogene. The CDR3 covers 16 residues. Written as DNA, the CDR3 is TGTGCCAGCAGCATGGGCCGTTGTGACTATAATTCACCCCTCCACTTT. Amino acids: CASSMGRCDYNSPLHF.

The chain carries TRBV6-5 and TRBJ2-3, with TRBD2 matching 9 bases. Germline CDR1 reads MNHEY; CDR2 reads SVGAGI. J was trimmed by 1 base and V by 2 bases; bases with no gene match: 4. CDR3 length: 16 residues. The CDR3, as DNA: TGTGCCAGCAGTTACCTTACTAGCGGGCGCACAGATACGCAGTATTTT. Its protein product is CASSYLTSGRTDTQYF.

This clonotype was seen a few times. The chain has TRBV4-3 and TRBJ2-1, with 8 bases fitting TRBD1. Trimming took 1 base from V and 7 from J; bases not matched to a gene: 6. This CDR3 has 15 amino acids. Germline loops: CDR1 LGHNA, CDR2 YSLEER. Here the CDR3 DNA reads TGCGCCAGCAGCCAAGTGGCCAGGGGGCGGAATGAGCAGTTCTTC. This encodes CASSQVARGRNEQFF.

V gene TRBV29-1 combines with J gene TRBJ1-2, with no clear D. The CDR3 has 14 amino acids. Deletions cut 4 bases from V and 0 bases from J, with 12 bases between. In germline, CDR1 is SQVTM, CDR2 ANQGSEA. CDR3 sequence: CSVVSREANYGYTF. The DNA for the CDR3 is TGCAGCGTTGTCTCGCGAGAAGCTAACTATGGCTACACCTTC.

This clonotype was picked up a small number of times. The gene calls are TRBV7-6 and TRBJ2-7; 7 positions match TRBD2. The CDR3 consists of 13 residues. With V trimmed by 5 bases and J by 6 bases, 7 bases remained unmatched. The germline V gene encodes CDR1 SGHVS and CDR2 FNYEAQ. Written as DNA, the CDR3 is TGTGCCAGCAGCCCAATGGGGGGGACCGAGCAGTACTTC. It codes for CASSPMGGTEQYF.

This clonotype was detected ten times or more. The DNA of the CDR3 is TGCAGTGCTAGGGGTCCCGAACCAGGGGGATCAACCGGGGAGCTGTTTTTT. Amino acids: CSARGPEPGGSTGELFF. The chain couples TRBV20-1 to TRBJ2-2; 7 bases fit TRBD1. After removal of 3 bases from V and 5 bases from J, the junction contained 15 bases not matched to a gene. Germline CDR1 DFQATT, CDR2 SNEGSKA (reference sequence). CDR3 size: 17 residues.

The chain links TRBV12-5 to TRBJ2-1; TRBD1 or TRBD2 may be the D gene (6 bases each). Germline lookup yields CDR1 LGHNT and CDR2 FRNRAP. With 0 bases removed from V and 10 bases from J, the gap between germline ends came to 10 bases. This CDR3 region has 13 residues. CDR3: CASGLVLGGEQFF. The CDR3 DNA reads TGTGCTAGTGGTTTGGTACTAGGGGGGGAGCAGTTCTTC.

The chain carries TRBV4-1 and TRBJ2-2; tentatively, D is TRBD1 or TRBD2 (6 bases each). V lost 0 bases to trimming and J lost 4 bases, with 27 bases between them. CDR3 length: 21 amino acids. From germline, CDR1 is MGHRA and CDR2 YSYEKL. The DNA for the CDR3 is TGCGCCAGCAGCCAAGAGGTTGGGGGCGAGCCGACTAGAGTGATCACCGGGGAGCTGTTTTTT. The encoded protein is CASSQEVGGEPTRVITGELFF.

This clonotype was observed a handful of times. The chain uses TRBV6-5 and TRBJ1-1; the D gene is possibly TRBD1 (5 bases). The CDR3 covers 12 residues. V was cut by 10 bases and J by 5 bases, with 14 bases left in between. Germline-derived CDR1 and CDR2 are MNHEY and SVGAGI. For the CDR3, the DNA is TGTGCCACGGGGGTGGCGGCTACTGAAGCTTTCTTT. It encodes CATGVAATEAFF.

This clonotype has at least ten counts. The junction differs from germline at one of its ends, possibly a read error. The rearrangement joins TRBV11-2 to TRBJ2-1; D remains ambiguous. The CDR3 spans 14 residues. Per the germline V gene, CDR1 is SGHAT and CDR2 is FQNNGV. CDR3: CASTLTDWVNEQFF. CDR3 nucleotide sequence: TGTGCCAGCACCTTAACAGATTGGGTCAATGAGCAGTTCTTC. Complete variable domain (other parts from reference TRBV11-2 and TRBJ2-1): EAGVAQSPRYKIIEKRQSVAFWCNPISGHATLYWYQQILGQGPKLLIQFQNNGVVDDSQLPKDRFSAERLKGVDSTLKIQPAKLEDSAVYLCASTLTDWVNEQFFGPGTRLTVL.

This clonotype was detected many times. This sequence joins TRBV7-9 and TRBJ2-1; TRBD1 aligns across 7 bases. Per the germline V gene, CDR1 is SEHNR and CDR2 is FQNEAQ (reference sequence). The V gene end was trimmed by 11 bases and the J gene end by 0 bases; junction bases not matched to a gene: 13. The length of the CDR3 is 16 residues. The DNA of the CDR3 is TGTGCCCTCATAAAAAGGGGGCCCAGCTCCTACAATGAGCAGTTCTTC. This encodes CALIKRGPSSYNEQFF.

The table lists this clonotype with a few counts. The genes are TRBV30 and TRBJ2-1, with D tentatively TRBD1 (5 bases). V shed 2 bases and J shed 9 bases, with 14 bases lying between them. CDR3 size: 13 residues. From germline, CDR1 is GTSNPN and CDR2 SVGIG (reference sequence). The CDR3 nucleotides are TGTGCCTGGAGTCTAGGGCTAGGGGTTGAGCAGTTCTTC. Amino acid sequence: CAWSLGLGVEQFF. The full variable domain, rest sourced from reference TRBV30 and TRBJ2-1, is SQTIHQWPATLVQPVGSPLSLECTVEGTSNPNLYWYRQAAGRGLQLLFYSVGIGQISSEVPQNLSASRPQDRQFILSSKKLLLSDSGFYLCAWSLGLGVEQFFGPGTRLTVL.

The sample holds many counts of this clonotype. This sequence joins TRBV27 and TRBJ2-3; D is undetermined. This CDR3 is built from 13 residues. Germline loops: CDR1 MNHEY, CDR2 SMNVEV (reference sequence). Trimming removed 4 bases at V and 2 bases at J, with 7 bases between. CDR3 region: CASSWVFTDTQYF. The DNA of the CDR3 is TGTGCCAGCAGTTGGGTTTTCACAGATACGCAGTATTTT.

This clonotype was recorded many times. The J gene is TRBJ1-2, the V gene TRBV12-3 or TRBV12-4, with 9 bases identical to TRBD1. The J segment lost 3 bases and the V segment lost 5 bases, leaving 4 bases of the junction unmatched. The CDR3 is made up of 14 amino acids. CDR3 loop: CASSGDREDYGYTF. The CDR3 DNA sequence: TGTGCCAGCAGTGGGGACAGGGAGGACTATGGCTACACCTTC.

The chain carries TRBV25-1 and TRBJ2-7; 9 bases are shared with TRBD1. The CDR3 is made up of 17 amino acids. With 4 bases clipped from V and 2 bases from J, the junction kept 12 bases outside the gene matches. Germline CDR1 and CDR2: MGHDK and SYGVNS. In DNA, the CDR3 is TGTGCCAGCAGTGGGGACAGGGATTCCCACTTACCCTACGAGCAGTACTTC. Amino acid sequence: CASSGDRDSHLPYEQYF.

This clonotype has more than one count but fewer than ten. The rearrangement uses TRBV4-3 and TRBJ2-7; TRBD1 matches 8 bases. Looked up from germline, CDR1 is LGHNA and CDR2 is YSLEER. V gave up 0 bases and J gave up 6 bases; unmatched junction bases: 13. The CDR3 is 17 residues long. The chain's CDR3 is CASSQDEGQGLLREQYF. The CDR3 DNA follows: TGCGCCAGCAGCCAAGATGAAGGACAGGGACTCCTTCGCGAGCAGTACTTC.